Shown below are 16 T cell receptor beta chains from a single sample sequenced in a study of OX40 agonist ivuxolimab in advanced cancers. Libraries were prepared by immunoSEQ multiplex PCR; TCRdb keeps only in-frame clonotypes and omits some of them. The data contain 25,000 or so clones, over 60% of them singletons. Source: CD4+ or CD8+ T cells sorted from blood, taken in a trial of the OX40 agonist ivuxolimab. These receptors were obtained from an adult with an advanced solid tumor such as melanoma, head and neck, liver or kidney cancer.

The chain links TRBV6-6 to TRBJ2-1, with 7 bases matching TRBD1. The germline V gene has CDR1 MNHNY and CDR2 SVGAGI (reference sequence). Trimming removed 0 bases from V and 4 bases from J; junction bases left unmatched: 3. The CDR3 extends over 15 amino acids. CDR3 coding DNA: TGTGCCAGCAGTTACTCGAGGGGGCTTTACAATGAGCAGTTCTTC. It is translated as CASSYSRGLYNEQFF.

The chain is built from TRBV9 and TRBJ2-7, with D maybe TRBD1 (5 bases). V lost 0 bases to trimming and J lost 3 bases, with 10 bases between them. Germline V gene lookup returns CDR1 SGDLS and CDR2 YYNGEE. The CDR3 has 14 residues. The CDR3 coding sequence is TGTGCCAGCAGCGTAGAGGGGAAGGGCTACGAGCAGTACTTC. Protein product: CASSVEGKGYEQYF.

This sequence joins TRBV7-8 and TRBJ1-4; no reliable D call. Germline values: CDR1 SGHVS, CDR2 FQNEAQ. Trimming took 5 bases from V and 8 from J, leaving 15 bases between them. The CDR3 runs to 14 residues. CDR3 DNA: TGTGCCAGCAGCCCCCGGGCCTCAAGGGAAAAACTGTTTTTT. Its protein product is CASSPRASREKLFF.

The V call is TRBV4-2, the J call TRBJ2-7; D may be TRBD2 (5 bases). From germline, CDR1 is LGHNA and CDR2 YNFKEQ. The CDR3 extends over 13 amino acids. Trimming cost V 0 bases and J 5 bases, with 8 bases left between them. The DNA for the CDR3 is TGTGCCAGCAGCCAAGATTTGAGGGACGAGCAGTACTTC. Translated: CASSQDLRDEQYF.

The V call is TRBV9, the J call TRBJ2-1; the match to TRBD2 covers 10 bases. CDR3 length equals 15 residues. CDR1 and CDR2 (germline): SGDLS, YYNGEE. V lost 4 bases, J lost 6 bases, and 7 bases stayed unmatched. The CDR3 nucleotides are TGTGCCAGCAGCACAGCAGGACTAGCGGCCAATGAGCAGTTCTTC. It specifies CASSTAGLAANEQFF.

Here the CDR3 reads CASSYSAGGTGELFF. The DNA for the CDR3 is TGTGCCAGCAGTTACTCAGCGGGGGGAACCGGGGAGCTGTTTTTT. The chain links TRBV6-5 to TRBJ2-2; 9 bases are a match to TRBD2. Germline assignment: CDR1 MNHEY and CDR2 SVGAGI. CDR3 length: 15 residues. With V trimmed by 0 bases and J by 5 bases, 1 base remained unmatched.

This clone came up many times. The rearrangement joins TRBV29-1 to TRBJ1-2; possible D gene TRBD1, 6 bases. Trimming cost V 5 bases and J 2 bases, with 21 bases left between them. The CDR3 loop spans 16 amino acids. Germline CDR1 reads SQVTM; CDR2 reads ANQGSEA. The CDR3 here is CSVSMKTAGVNYGYTF. CDR3 in DNA: TGCAGCGTTTCGATGAAAACAGCAGGGGTGAACTATGGCTACACCTTC.

V usage is TRBV14 and J usage is TRBJ1-4; D perhaps matches TRBD1 (5 bases). Looked up from germline, CDR1 is SGHDN and CDR2 is FVKESK. The CDR3 is 15 residues long. Deletions cut 0 bases from V and 3 bases from J, with 8 bases between. Written as DNA, the CDR3 is TGTGCCAGCAGCCAAGATCCAGGGTCTAATGAAAAACTGTTTTTT. Its translation is CASSQDPGSNEKLFF. The variable domain in full, with the rest retrieved from reference TRBV14 and TRBJ1-4, is EAGVTQFPSHSVIEKGQTVTLRCDPISGHDNLYWYRRVMGKEIKFLLHFVKESKQDESGMPNNRFLAERTGGTYSTLKVQPAELEDSGVYFCASSQDPGSNEKLFFGSGTQLSVL.

About this clone itself: A much larger clone differs by one base, so this may be a read error. V is TRBV5-1 and J is TRBJ1-2; D is ambiguous. CDR3 length: 14 amino acids. Trimming left V 1 base short and J 2 bases short, with 9 bases between. The germline CDR1 and CDR2 sequences are SGHRS and YFSETQ. In nucleotides, the CDR3 is TGCGCCAGCAGCTTGATGGGCAGCAACTATGGCTACACCTTC. Its translation: CASSLMGSNYGYTF.

The CDR3 region has the DNA TGTGCCTGGAGTGTATCCCTCGGCTACACCTTC. This codes for CAWSVSLGYTF. The chain has TRBV30 and TRBJ1-2; no definite D call. Germline V gene sequence: CDR1 GTSNPN, CDR2 SVGIG (reference sequence). The CDR3 consists of 11 residues. Trimming took off 0 bases at V and 8 bases at J, with 7 bases between the two ends.

The chain recombines TRBV5-1 with TRBJ2-2, with D unclear. Between the trimmed V and J ends, which lost 5 bases and 3 bases, there was a span of 14 bases. In germline, CDR1 is SGHRS, CDR2 YFSETQ. This CDR3 contains 15 residues. The CDR3 loop reads CASSPDPRDTGELFF. The CDR3 DNA reads as TGCGCCAGCAGTCCCGACCCTCGAGACACCGGGGAGCTGTTTTTT.

The count of this clone is one. CDR3 in DNA: TGTGCCAGCAGCTCCCGGGACAGGGGCACAGATACGCAGTATTTT. It translates to CASSSRDRGTDTQYF. This chain uses TRBV11-3 with TRBJ2-3, with TRBD1 matching over 9 bases. Germline CDR1 and CDR2: SGHNT and YENEEA. This CDR3 spans 15 amino acids. V lost 4 bases to trimming and J lost 1 base; unmatched junction nucleotides: 3.

This clone has just a few counts. The chain joins TRBV29-1 to TRBJ2-3; 9 nucleotides line up with TRBD1. With 7 bases clipped from V and 5 bases from J, the junction kept 13 bases outside the gene matches. The length of the CDR3 is 15 residues. The V gene's germline CDR1 is SQVTM and CDR2 ANQGSEA. The CDR3 loop reads CSAVPGQGRLDTQYF. CDR3 sequence (DNA): TGCAGCGCCGTACCGGGACAGGGTCGCCTAGATACGCAGTATTTT.

The gene calls are TRBV7-9 and TRBJ2-3, with D possibly TRBD1 on 6 matching bases. This CDR3 has 14 amino acids. The V and J ends lost 4 bases and 3 bases respectively, with 11 bases between them. The V gene's germline CDR1 is SEHNR and CDR2 FQNEAQ (reference sequence). The CDR3, as DNA: TGTGCCAGCAGCTCCACCGACAGGACAGATACGCAGTATTTT. Translation: CASSSTDRTDTQYF.

This sequence joins TRBV7-3 and TRBJ1-5; tentative D call: TRBD1 (5 bases). Germline CDR1 SGHTA, CDR2 FQGTGA. V was pared by 2 bases and J by 5 bases, with 10 bases between. CDR3 size: 14 residues. The chain's CDR3 is CASSLGADYQPQHF. In DNA, the CDR3 is TGTGCCAGCAGCTTAGGGGCAGATTATCAGCCCCAGCATTTT.

This chain joins TRBV4-1 and TRBJ2-2, with TRBD2 matching 12 bases. The CDR3 sequence is 19 residues long. J lost 7 bases, V lost 4 bases, and 16 bases had no gene match. Per germline, CDR1 MGHRA and CDR2 YSYEKL. The CDR3 region is CASSPTRLAGASLGGELFF. CDR3 bases: TGCGCCAGCAGCCCTACTAGACTAGCGGGGGCGAGCCTCGGCGGGGAGCTGTTTTTT.